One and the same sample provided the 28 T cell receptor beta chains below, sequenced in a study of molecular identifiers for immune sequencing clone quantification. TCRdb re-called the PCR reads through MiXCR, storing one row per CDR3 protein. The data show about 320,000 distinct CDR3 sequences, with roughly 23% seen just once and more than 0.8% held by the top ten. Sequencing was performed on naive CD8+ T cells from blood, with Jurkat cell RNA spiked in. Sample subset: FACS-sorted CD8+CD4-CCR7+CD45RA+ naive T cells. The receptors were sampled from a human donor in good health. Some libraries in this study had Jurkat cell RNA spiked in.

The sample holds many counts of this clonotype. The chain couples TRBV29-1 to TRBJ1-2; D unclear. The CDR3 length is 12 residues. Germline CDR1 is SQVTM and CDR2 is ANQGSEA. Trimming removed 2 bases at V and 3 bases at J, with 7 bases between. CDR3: CSVEQDDYGYTF. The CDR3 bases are TGCAGCGTTGAACAGGATGACTATGGCTACACCTTC.

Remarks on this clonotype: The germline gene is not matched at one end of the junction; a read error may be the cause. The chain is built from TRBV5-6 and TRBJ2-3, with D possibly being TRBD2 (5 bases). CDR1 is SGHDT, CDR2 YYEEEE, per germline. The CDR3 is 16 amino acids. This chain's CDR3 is CASSLVVDASTDAQYF. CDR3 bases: TGTGCCAGCAGCTTGGTTGTAGATGCTAGCACAGATGCGCAGTATTTT. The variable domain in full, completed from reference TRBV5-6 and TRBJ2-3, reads DAGVTQSPTHLIKTRGQQVTLRCSPKSGHDTVSWYQQALGQGPQFIFQYYEEEERQRGNFPDRFSGHQFPNYSSELNVNALLLGDSALYLCASSLVVDASTDAQYFGPGTRLTVL.

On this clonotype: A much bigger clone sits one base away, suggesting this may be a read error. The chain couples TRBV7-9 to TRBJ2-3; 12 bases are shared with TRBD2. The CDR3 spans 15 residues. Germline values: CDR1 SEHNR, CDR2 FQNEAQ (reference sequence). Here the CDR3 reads CASSLAGGEAGTQYF. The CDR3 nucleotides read TGTGCCAGCAGCCTAGCGGGAGGGGAAGCAGGTACGCAGTATTTT.

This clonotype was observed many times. CDR3 residues: CASIQESANTGELFF. Written as DNA, the CDR3 is TGTGCCAGCATCCAAGAGAGCGCGAACACCGGGGAGCTGTTTTTT. This chain links TRBV7-9 with TRBJ2-2; D remains ambiguous. The CDR3 length is 15 residues. The V end lost 7 bases, the J end lost 0 bases, and 12 bases lay between the germline ends. Per germline, CDR1 SEHNR and CDR2 FQNEAQ (reference sequence). Looking up the rest from reference TRBV7-9 and TRBJ2-2 gives the full variable domain: DTGVSQNPRHKITKRGQNVTFRCDPISEHNRLYWYRQTLGQGPEFLTYFQNEAQLEKSRLLSDRFSAERPKGSFSTLEIQRTEQGDSAMYLCASIQESANTGELFFGEGSRLTVL.

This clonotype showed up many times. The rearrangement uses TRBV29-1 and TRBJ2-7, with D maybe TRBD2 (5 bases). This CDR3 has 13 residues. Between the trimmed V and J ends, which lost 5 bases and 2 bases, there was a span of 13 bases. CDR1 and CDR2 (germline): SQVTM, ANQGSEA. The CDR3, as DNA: TGCAGCGTTTCTACTAGTTCGGCCTACGAGCAGTACTTC. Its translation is CSVSTSSAYEQYF.

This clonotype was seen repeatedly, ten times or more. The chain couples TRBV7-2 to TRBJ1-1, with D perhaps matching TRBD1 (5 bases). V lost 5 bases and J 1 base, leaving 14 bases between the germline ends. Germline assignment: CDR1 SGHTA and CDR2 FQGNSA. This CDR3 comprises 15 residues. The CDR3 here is CASSPTPDKNTEAFF. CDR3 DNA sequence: TGTGCCAGCAGCCCAACTCCGGACAAGAACACTGAAGCTTTCTTT.

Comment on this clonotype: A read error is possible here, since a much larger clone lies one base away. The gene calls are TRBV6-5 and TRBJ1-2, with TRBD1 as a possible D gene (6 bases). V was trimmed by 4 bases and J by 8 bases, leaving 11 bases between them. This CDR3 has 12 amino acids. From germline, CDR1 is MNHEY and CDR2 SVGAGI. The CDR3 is CASSSPGVGYTF. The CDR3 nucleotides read TGTGCCAGCAGTTCACCAGGGGTCGGCTACACCTTC.

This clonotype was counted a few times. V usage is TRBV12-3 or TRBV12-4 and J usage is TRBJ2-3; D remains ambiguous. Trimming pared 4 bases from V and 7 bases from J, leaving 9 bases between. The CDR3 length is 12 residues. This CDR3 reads CASSSDSYTQYF. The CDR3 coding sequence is TGTGCCAGCAGTTCTGACTCATATACGCAGTATTTT.

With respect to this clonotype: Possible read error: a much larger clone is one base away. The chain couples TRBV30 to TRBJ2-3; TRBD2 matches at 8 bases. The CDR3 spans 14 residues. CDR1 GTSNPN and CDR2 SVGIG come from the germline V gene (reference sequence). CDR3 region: CARSKASGRNTQYF. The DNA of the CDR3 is TGTGCCCGGAGTAAGGCTAGCGGGCGCAATACGCAGTATTTT.

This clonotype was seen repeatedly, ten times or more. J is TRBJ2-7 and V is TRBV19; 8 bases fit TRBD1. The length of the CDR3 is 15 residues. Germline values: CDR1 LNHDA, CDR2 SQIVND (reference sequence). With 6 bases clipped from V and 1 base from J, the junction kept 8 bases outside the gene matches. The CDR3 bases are TGTGCCAGTAGCCCAGGACAGGGTAATTCCTACGAGCAGTACTTC. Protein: CASSPGQGNSYEQYF.

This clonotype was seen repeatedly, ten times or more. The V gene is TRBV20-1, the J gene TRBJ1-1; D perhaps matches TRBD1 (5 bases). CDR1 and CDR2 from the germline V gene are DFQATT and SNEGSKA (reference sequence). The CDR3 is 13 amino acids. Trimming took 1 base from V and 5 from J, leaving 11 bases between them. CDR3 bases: TGCAGTGCTAGAGTAACGGACATGACTGAAGCTTTCTTT. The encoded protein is CSARVTDMTEAFF.

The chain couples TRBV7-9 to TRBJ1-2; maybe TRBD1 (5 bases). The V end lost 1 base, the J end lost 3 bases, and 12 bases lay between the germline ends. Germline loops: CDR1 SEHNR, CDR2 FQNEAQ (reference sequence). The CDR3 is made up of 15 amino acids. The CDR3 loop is CASSLGDGPDYGYTF. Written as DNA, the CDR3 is TGTGCCAGCAGCTTAGGGGACGGTCCAGACTATGGCTACACCTTC. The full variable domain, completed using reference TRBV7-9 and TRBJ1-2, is DTGVSQNPRHKITKRGQNVTFRCDPISEHNRLYWYRQTLGQGPEFLTYFQNEAQLEKSRLLSDRFSAERPKGSFSTLEIQRTEQGDSAMYLCASSLGDGPDYGYTFGSGTRLTVV.

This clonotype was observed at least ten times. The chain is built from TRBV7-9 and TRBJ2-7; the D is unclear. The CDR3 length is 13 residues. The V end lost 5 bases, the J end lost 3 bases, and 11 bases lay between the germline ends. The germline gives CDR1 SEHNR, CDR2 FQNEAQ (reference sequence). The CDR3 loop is CASSDGPSYEQYF. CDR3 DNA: TGTGCCAGCAGCGACGGACCGAGCTACGAGCAGTACTTC.

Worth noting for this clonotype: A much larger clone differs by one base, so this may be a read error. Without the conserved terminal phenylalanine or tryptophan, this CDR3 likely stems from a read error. CDR3 region: CASSPVGTSGVDEQYL. CDR3 DNA: TGCGCCAGCAGCCCTGTCGGGACTAGCGGGGTCGACGAGCAGTACCTC. The V and J genes are TRBV5-1 and TRBJ2-7, with 13 nucleotides matching TRBD2. This CDR3 contains 16 residues. After removal of 4 bases from V and 5 bases from J, the junction contained 9 bases not matched to a gene. CDR1 and CDR2 from the germline V gene are SGHRS and YFSETQ.

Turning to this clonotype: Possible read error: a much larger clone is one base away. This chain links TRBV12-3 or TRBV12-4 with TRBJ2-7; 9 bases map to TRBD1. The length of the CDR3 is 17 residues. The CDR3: CASSLDFPGTGSYGQYF. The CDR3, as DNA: TGTGCCAGCAGCCTAGACTTCCCCGGGACAGGGTCCTACGGGCAGTACTTC.

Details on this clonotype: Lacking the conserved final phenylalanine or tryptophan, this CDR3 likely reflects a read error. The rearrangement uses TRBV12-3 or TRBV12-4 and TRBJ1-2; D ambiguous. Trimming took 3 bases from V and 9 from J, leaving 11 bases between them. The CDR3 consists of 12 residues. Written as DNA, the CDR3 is TGTGCCAGCAGTTTGTTCCCTATGAGCTACACCCTC. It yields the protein CASSLFPMSYTL.

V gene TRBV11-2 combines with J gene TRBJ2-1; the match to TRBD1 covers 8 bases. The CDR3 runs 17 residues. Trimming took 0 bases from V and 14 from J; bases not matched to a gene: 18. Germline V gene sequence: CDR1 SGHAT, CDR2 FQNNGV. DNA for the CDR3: TGTGCCAGCAGCTTAGATACCCCCGGACAGGGATACGGGCGTAAGTTCTTC. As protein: CASSLDTPGQGYGRKFF.

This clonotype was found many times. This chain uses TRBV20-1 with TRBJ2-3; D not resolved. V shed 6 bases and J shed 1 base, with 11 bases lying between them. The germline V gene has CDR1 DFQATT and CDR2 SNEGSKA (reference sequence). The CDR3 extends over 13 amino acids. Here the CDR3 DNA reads TGCAGTGCGGAAGTGTGGGGCACAGATACGCAGTATTTT. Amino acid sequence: CSAEVWGTDTQYF.

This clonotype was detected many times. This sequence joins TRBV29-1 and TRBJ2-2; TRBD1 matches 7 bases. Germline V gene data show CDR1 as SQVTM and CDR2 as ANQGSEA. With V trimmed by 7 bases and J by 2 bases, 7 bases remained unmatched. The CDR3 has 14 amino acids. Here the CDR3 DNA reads TGCAGCGCCGAGGGGGCAGCCAACACCGGGGAGCTGTTTTTT. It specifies CSAEGAANTGELFF.

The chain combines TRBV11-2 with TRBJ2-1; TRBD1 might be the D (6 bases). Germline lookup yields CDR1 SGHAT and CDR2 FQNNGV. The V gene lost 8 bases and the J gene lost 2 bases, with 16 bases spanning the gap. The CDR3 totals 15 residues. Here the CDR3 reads CASGPSGTTYNEQFF. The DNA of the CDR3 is TGTGCCAGCGGCCCATCCGGGACAACCTACAATGAGCAGTTCTTC.

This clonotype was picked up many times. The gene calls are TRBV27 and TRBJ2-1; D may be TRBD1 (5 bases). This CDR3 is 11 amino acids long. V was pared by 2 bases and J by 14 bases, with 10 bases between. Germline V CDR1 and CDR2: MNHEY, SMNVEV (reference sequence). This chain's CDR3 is CASSLGATEFF. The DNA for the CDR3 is TGTGCCAGCAGTTTAGGGGCTACGGAGTTCTTC.

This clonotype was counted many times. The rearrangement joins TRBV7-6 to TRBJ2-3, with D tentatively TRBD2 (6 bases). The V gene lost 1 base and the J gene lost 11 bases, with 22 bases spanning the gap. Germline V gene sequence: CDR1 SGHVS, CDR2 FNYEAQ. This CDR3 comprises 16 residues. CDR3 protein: CASSLDWRGEGYEQYF. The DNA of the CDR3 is TGTGCCAGCAGCTTAGATTGGAGGGGTGAAGGGTATGAGCAGTATTTT.

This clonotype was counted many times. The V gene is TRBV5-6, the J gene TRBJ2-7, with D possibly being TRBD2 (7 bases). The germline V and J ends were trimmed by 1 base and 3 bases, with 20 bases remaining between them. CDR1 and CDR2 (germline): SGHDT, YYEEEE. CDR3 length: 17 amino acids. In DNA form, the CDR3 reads TGTGCCAGCAGCTTGTGGGGGGGCGGGGGAAACCTCTACGAGCAGTACTTC. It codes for CASSLWGGGGNLYEQYF.

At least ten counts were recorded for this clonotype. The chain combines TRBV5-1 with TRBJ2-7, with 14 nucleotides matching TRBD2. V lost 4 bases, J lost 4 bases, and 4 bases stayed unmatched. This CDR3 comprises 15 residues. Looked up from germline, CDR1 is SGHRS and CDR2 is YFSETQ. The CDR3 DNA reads TGCGCCAGCAGCATGGGACTAGCGGGAGCTTACGAGCAGTACTTC. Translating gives CASSMGLAGAYEQYF. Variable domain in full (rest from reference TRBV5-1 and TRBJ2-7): KAGVTQTPRYLIKTRGQQVTLSCSPISGHRSVSWYQQTPGQGLQFLFEYFSETQRNKGNFPGRFSGRQFSNSRSEMNVSTLELGDSALYLCASSMGLAGAYEQYFGPGTRLTVT.

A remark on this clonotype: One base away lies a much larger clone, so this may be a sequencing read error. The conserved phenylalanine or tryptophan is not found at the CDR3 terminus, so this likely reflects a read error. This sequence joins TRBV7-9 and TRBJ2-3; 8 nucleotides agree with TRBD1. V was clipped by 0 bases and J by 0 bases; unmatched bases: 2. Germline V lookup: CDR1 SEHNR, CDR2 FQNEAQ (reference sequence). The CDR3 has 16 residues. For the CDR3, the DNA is TGTGCCAGCAGCTTAGCGACAGGGGCCAGCACAGATACGCAGTATTTA. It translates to CASSLATGASTDTQYL.

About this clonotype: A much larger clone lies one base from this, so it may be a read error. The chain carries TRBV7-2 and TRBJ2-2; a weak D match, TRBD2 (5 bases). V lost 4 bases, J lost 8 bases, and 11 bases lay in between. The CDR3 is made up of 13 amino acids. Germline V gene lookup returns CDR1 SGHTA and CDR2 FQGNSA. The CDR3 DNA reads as TGTGCCAGCAGCTCAGCGGTCGGGGGGGAGCTGTTTTTT. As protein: CASSSAVGGELFF.

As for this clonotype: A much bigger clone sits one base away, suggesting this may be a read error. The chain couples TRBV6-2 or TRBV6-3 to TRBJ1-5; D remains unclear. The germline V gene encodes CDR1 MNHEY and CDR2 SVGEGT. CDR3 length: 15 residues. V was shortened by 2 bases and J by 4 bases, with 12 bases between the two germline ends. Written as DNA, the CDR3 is TGTGCCAGCAGTTACGGACGGTCTAGGAATCAGCCCCAGCATTTT. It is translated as CASSYGRSRNQPQHF.

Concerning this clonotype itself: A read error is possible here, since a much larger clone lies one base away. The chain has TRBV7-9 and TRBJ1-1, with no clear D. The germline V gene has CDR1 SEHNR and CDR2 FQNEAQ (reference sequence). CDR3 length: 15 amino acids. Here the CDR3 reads CASGLVGHRDTEAFF. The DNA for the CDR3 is TGTGCCAGCGGCTTAGTGGGTCATAGAGACACTGAAGCTTTCTTT.